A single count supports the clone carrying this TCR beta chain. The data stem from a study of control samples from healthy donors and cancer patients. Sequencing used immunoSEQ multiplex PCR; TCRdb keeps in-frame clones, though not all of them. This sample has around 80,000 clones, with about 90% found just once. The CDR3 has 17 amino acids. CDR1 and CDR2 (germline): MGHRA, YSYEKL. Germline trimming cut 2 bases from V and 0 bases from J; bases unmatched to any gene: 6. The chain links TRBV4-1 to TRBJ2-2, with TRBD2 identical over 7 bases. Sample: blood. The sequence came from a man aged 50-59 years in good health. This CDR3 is CASSQRSGAPNTGELFF. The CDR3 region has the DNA TGCGCCAGCAGCCAAAGGAGCGGGGCTCCGAACACCGGGGAGCTGTTTTTT.